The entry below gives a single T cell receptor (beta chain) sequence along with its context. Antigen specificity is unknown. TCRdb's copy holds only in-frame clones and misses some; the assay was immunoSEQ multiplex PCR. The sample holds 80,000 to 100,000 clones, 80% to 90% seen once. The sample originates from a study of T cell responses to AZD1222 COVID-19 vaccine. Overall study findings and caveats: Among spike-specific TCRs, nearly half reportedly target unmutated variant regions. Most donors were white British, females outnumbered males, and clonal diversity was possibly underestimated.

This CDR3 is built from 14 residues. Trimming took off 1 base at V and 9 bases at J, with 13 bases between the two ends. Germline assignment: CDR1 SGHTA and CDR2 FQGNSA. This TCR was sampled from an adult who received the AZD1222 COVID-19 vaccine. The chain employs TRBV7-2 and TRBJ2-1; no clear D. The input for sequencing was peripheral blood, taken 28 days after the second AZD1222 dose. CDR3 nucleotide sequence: TGTGCCAGCAGCTTAGTGGCTACCAGAGGTGAGCAGTTCTTC. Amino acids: CASSLVATRGEQFF. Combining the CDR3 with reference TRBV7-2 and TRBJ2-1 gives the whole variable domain GAGVSQSPSNKVTEKGKDVELRCDPISGHTALYWYRQSLGQGLEFLIYFQGNSAPDKSGLPSDRFSAERTGGSVSTLTIQRTQQEDSAVYLCASSLVATRGEQFFGPGTRLTVL.